This TCR beta chain was captured in a study of cytomegalovirus exposure and HLA in healthy donors (TCRdb year 2017). General notes on the study: An earlier analysis of about 560 of the donors reported about 280 Gb of sequence data and 117 million unique TCR beta sequences obtained from around 170 million T cells. The study used immunosequencing to profile the T cell repertoires of several hundred subjects and linked those repertoires to cytomegalovirus serostatus. A later genetic analysis took genome-wide SNP genotypes for about 65% of the 666 donors and used that subset as a discovery cohort. Typing coverage varied by locus: roughly 620-640 donors for A, B, C, DRB1 and DQB1; roughly 510 for DQA1; more than 600 for DPA1; 450 to 480 for DPB1. The study aimed to test whether cataloging public T cell receptors could reveal signatures of past pathogen exposure. Donor age, sex, ethnicity and CMV serostatus were collected together with the repertoire data. To decide whether each TCR beta V gene segment behaved as functional or pseudogenic, an earlier analysis of approximately 620 of the donors relied on high-throughput TCR beta sequencing. On average, approximately 250,000 unique TCR beta nucleotide sequences were sequenced per donor among 398 genotyped donors of the cohort, with approximately 18% of those sequences being non-productive. To study patterns of TCR occurrence, a later analysis re-analyzed previously published TCR beta repertoires from hundreds of donors and added high-resolution HLA genotyping. HLA typing covered class I and class II loci at four-digit resolution. All discovery cohort repertoires had been generated on a single sequencing platform. Of the roughly 420 genotyped donors, 65% to 90% were placed in the genetic ancestry cluster associated with self-reported Caucasian donors. Several DR-DQ haplotypes were treated as single units for association and clustering because of strong linkage in the cohort. An early release covering roughly 600 HLA-typed donors comprised about 300 gigabases of sequencing data and roughly 85 million unique TCR sequences. Along with the approximately 700-subject first cohort, a separate validation cohort of over 90 different subjects was used. The study combined high-throughput TCR immunosequencing, statistical association of individual TCRs with disease status, and machine learning to predict cytomegalovirus infection status. The later analysis used no new phenotypic data to find candidate immune exposures, relying instead on TCR beta sequences and their occurrence across donors.

The study at large found these results: In a later analysis, HLA-associated TCR beta chains were found to be more clonally expanded and to have lower generation probabilities than equally common non-associated chains. V-gene and J-gene trimming of TCR beta chains was associated with a missense DCLRE1C variant in a later genetic analysis, and the association was replicated in an independent cohort. A cluster of highly shared sequence variants was judged likely to be a technical artifact of the sequencing pipeline. When HLA alleles, especially DR and DQ, strongly co-occurred, attributing TCR associations to individual alleles was difficult. A further reported finding was that TCR beta sequences accurately predicted the HLA-A and HLA-B alleles for most subjects in the first cohort. Only TCR beta chains were sequenced in this cohort, and the absence of alpha or paired-chain data limited detectable features. Correlated functional status among segregating V segments might be attributable to linkage disequilibrium, but an unknown experimental factor could not be ruled out. In the study, 150 to 200 TCR beta chains were listed as associated with cytomegalovirus. Some IMGT-functional V segments, including TRBV6-2 and TRBV6-3, could not be told apart with the 87-base-pair reads, so those segments were excluded. According to a later genetic analysis, donors in an Asian-associated ancestry cluster had fewer N-insertions in productive TCRs than the roughly 660-donor mean. Several of the top co-occurrence clusters appeared to be linked to parvovirus B19, influenza, CMV and Epstein-Barr virus, according to a later analysis. Sequencing depth was assumed to be roughly uniform across donors in the presence/absence analyses, though that assumption may not hold. An earlier analysis of approximately 600 of the donors showed that most TCR beta V segments appeared in productive rearrangements either about 90% or about 30% of the time, which broadly matched IMGT annotations. While some public TCRs were present in many individuals, most TCR sequences turned up only very rarely across donors. In a later analysis, the rate of TCR association differed among HLA loci, with DRB1 alleles having the most associated TCRs and HLA-C alleles having the fewest. It was suggested by the authors that the approach could potentially be generalized to other disease states and immunological phenotypes. HLA typing was unavailable for some donors at each locus, so association tests used only the typed subset. In vitro tests confirmed that a few of the cytomegalovirus-associated TCR beta chains recognize cytomegalovirus antigens. Immune exposure information for the cohort was limited to CMV serostatus. In a later analysis, most CMV-associated TCR beta chains were found to appear HLA-restricted, with HLA associations seemingly driven largely by CMV exposure. Approximately 16 rarely observed V segments, including chromosome 9 orphons, were excluded from the earlier analysis of a few hundred of the donors because counts were too low. In a later analysis, some 18,000 TCR beta sequences were associated with specific HLA alleles at a false discovery rate of 0.05. The classifier was reported to diagnose cytomegalovirus status with high specificity and sensitivity in both the original cohort and the validation cohort.

For this clone: Its antigen is unknown. No base quality information exists; no much larger clone differs at one position.

Library preparation was by the immunoSEQ multiplex PCR assay. For the multiplex PCR, a mixture combining 60 forward primers for TCR Vbeta segments and 13 reverse primers for TCR Jbeta segments was used. The CDR3 region of rearranged TCR beta genes was amplified from genomic DNA by a multiplex PCR assay. On the Illumina HiSeq System, the amplified TCR beta libraries were sequenced as 87-base-pair reads. For the original study's pipeline: A later analysis counted 75 million to 100 million unique TCR beta chains across the 666 repertoires, and around 9.9 million of these chains were shared by at least two donors. Raw reads were error-corrected and collapsed into unique sequences with a nearest-neighbor algorithm that merged closely related sequences to remove PCR and sequencing errors. CDR3 sequences were aligned to IMGT reference sequences to assign V, D and J gene segments. For a sequence to be retained, at least a six-nucleotide match to both a V gene segment and a J gene segment was required. Rearrangements were classified as productive when the CDR3 lacked stop codons and remained in frame with V and J, and all other rearrangements were classified as non-productive. Following IMGT convention, CDR3 was defined as the stretch from the second conserved V-encoded cysteine up to the conserved J-encoded phenylalanine. The earlier analysis of 550 to 650 of the donors excluded any sequence lacking an unambiguous match to a single V gene segment. An earlier analysis of fewer than 750 of the donors called V segments functional above 56.7% productive rearrangements and segregating when the between-donor standard deviation exceeded 5%. A statistical classification framework was built to diagnose cytomegalovirus status from the catalog of TCR beta chain sequences. V and J gene assignment, in a later analysis, came from comparing TCR nucleotide sequences with IMGT/GENE-DB human TR gene sequences. Using the TCRdist pipeline, a later analysis assigned CDR3 sequences along with most-parsimonious VDJ recombination scenarios. In a later analysis, each TCR beta chain was defined by its CDR3 amino acid sequence together with its V-gene family, and reads without a unique V-gene family were excluded. A later analysis removed several hundred highly shared, low-generation-probability nucleotide sequences to deal with suspected cross-contamination and a sequencing artifact. For each public chain, a later analysis derived a clonal expansion index from normalized ranks of inferred template counts within each repertoire. In a later analysis, generation probabilities were computed with a VDJ recombination model fitted to out-of-frame rearrangements, and the resulting probabilities were checked against IGoR. Hypergeometric tests were used in a later analysis to score TCR-TCR, TCR-HLA and TCR-CMV co-occurrence, with a repertoire-size bias correction applied to the TCR pairs. To estimate false discovery rates, a later analysis permuted the HLA or CMV assignments 20 times. In a later analysis, co-occurring TCRs were grouped using DBSCAN, and TCRdist sequence similarity was added for clustering within HLA-allele-positive subsets. For co-occurrence clustering, repertoires with fewer than 30,000 or more than 120,000 public chains were excluded, along with a handful of repertoires with anomalous nucleotide sharing. TCRdb's version of the immuneACCESS table is confined to in-frame rearrangements and falls short of the full clone set. An unresolved V gene accounts for under half of the shortfall where checked; the remainder is of unknown origin. That table supplies the V and J calls and clone size; D and trimming were determined from the DNA. The sample contains roughly 200,000 clones, 70% to 75% of them found a single time. The top ten constitute around 3% of the sample.

For CDR1 and CDR2, the germline V gene (reference sequence) lists GTSNPN and SVGIG. V and J are trimmed by 1 base and 0 bases, and the gene matches miss 25 bases of the junction. Including the terminal cysteine and phenylalanine, the CDR3 comprises 23 residues. Only CDR3 DNA is held: 69 bases, read in frame from base 1. In total, 630 or so healthy bone marrow donors made up the cohort. Cohort members were all nominally healthy when sampled, although unrecorded immune exposures were likely present. The donor was CMV seronegative and belonged to the group of several hundred seronegative cohort members. A peripheral blood sample was collected from each donor, and TCR beta sequencing was performed on peripheral blood mononuclear cells. The Qiagen DNeasy Blood Extraction Kit was used to extract genomic DNA from the blood cell samples.

Sequencing was carried out using PBMCs. Recombination linked TRBV30 to TRBJ2-1; TRBD1 aligns with 9 central bases. The TCR sequence derives from a male donor in good health and CMV-seronegative. This receptor has the CDR3 CAWSADVYWDRAPLPSSYNEQFF. The DNA sequence reads TGTGCCTGGAGTGCCGACGTTTATTGGGACAGGGCCCCACTACCGAGCTCCTACAATGAGCAGTTCTTC.